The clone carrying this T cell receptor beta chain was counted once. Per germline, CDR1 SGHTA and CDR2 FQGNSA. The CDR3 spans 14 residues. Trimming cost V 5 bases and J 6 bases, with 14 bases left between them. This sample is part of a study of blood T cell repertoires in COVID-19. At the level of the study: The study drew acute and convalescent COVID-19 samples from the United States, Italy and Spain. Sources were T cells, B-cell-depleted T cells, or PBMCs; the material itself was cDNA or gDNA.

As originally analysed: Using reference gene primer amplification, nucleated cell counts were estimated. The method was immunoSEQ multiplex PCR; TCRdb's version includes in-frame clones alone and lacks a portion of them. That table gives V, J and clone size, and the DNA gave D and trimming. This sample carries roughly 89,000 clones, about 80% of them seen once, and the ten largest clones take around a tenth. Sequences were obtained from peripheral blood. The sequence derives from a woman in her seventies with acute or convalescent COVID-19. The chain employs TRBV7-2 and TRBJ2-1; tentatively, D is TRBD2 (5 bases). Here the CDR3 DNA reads TGTGCCAGCAGCCCGGGGATTAGCAGCAATGAGCAGTTCTTC. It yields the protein CASSPGISSNEQFF. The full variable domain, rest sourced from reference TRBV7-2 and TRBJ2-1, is GAGVSQSPSNKVTEKGKDVELRCDPISGHTALYWYRQSLGQGLEFLIYFQGNSAPDKSGLPSDRFSAERTGGSVSTLTIQRTQQEDSAVYLCASSPGISSNEQFFGPGTRLTVL.